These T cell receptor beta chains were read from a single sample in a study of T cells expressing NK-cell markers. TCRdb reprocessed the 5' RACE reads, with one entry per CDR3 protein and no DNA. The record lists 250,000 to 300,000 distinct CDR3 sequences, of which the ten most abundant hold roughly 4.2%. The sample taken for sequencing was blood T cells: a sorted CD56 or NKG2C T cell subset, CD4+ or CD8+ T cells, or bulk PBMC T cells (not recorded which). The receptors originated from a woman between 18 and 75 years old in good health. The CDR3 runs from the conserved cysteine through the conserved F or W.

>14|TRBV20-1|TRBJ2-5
CSAFPSGVQETQYF
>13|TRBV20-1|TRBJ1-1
CSGIQGLVTEAFF
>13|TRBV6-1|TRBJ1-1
CASHRGSNTEAFF
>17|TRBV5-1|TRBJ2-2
CASSPRQGRENTGELFF
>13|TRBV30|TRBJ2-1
CAWSEGPHNEQFF
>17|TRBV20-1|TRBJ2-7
CSARLAGAKKGIYEQYF
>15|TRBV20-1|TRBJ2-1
CSARDPAGGKNEQFF
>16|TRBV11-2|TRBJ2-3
CASSLEWPRMTDTQYF
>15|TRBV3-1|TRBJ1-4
CASSHRQGRAEKLFF
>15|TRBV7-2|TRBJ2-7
CASRVFGGASNEQYF
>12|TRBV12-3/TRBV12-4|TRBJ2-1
CASSHGGNEQFF
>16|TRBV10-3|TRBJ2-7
CAISDPGLAGSYEQYF
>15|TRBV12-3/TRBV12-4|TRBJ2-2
CASTRTSGYTGELFF
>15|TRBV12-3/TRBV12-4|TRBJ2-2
CASKSWGGNTGELFF
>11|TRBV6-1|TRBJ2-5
CASTPGETQYF
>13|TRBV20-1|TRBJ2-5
CSPAGGSLETQYF
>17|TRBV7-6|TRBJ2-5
CASSLRLRSGDQETQYF
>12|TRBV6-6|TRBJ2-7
CASSYRAYEQYF
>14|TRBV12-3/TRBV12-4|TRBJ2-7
CASSFSPRPREQYF
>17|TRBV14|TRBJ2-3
CASSPLDSAVRTDTQYF
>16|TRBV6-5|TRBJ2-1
CASSWLPTAGFTEQFF
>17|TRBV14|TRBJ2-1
CASSQDIKSSSYNEQFF
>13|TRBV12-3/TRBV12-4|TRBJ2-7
CASSLGRLGEQYF
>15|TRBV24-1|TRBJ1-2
CATSDPGWPNYGYTF
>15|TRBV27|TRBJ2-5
CASSLFWGTGETQYF
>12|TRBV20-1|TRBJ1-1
CSFPGLSAEAFF
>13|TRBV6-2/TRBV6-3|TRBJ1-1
CASSQDRVASFFF
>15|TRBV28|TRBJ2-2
CASGGQGPKGRELFF
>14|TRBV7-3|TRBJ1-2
CASSPTAANYGYTF
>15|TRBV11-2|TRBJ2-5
CASSPGWPQGETQYF
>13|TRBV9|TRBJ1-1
CASTQTEGVEAFF
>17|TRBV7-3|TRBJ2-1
CASSLKLAASSYNEQFF
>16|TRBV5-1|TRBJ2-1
CASSVPLLSSYNEQFF
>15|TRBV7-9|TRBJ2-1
CASNERDLVDYEQFF
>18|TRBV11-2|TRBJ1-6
CASSHPFGQKNYNSPLHF
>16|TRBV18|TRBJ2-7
CASSPDRIPNPYEQYF
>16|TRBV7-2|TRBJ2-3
CASSSQIGTSTDTQYF
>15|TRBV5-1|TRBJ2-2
CASIYGGVESGELFF
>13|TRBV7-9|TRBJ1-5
CASSLGGYQPQHF
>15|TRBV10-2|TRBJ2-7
CASSDAGTGSYEQYF
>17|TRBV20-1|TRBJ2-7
CSAKPLSGRAGSYEQYF
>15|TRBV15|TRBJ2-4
CATSRETGVVPIQYF
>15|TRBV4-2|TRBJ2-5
CASSQAAGGAGTQYF
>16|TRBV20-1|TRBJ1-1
CSAGGIRGQKDTEAFF
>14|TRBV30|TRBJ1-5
CAWSGQISNQPQHF
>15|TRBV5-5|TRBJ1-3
CASRRTENSGNTIYF
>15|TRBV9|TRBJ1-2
CASSGQGARLYGYTF
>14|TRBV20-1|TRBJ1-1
CSARQTGEGTEAFF
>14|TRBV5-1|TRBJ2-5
CASSFGTARETQYF
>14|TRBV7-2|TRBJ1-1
CASSLTHGSTEAFF
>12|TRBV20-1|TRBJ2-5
CSVGRHQETQYF